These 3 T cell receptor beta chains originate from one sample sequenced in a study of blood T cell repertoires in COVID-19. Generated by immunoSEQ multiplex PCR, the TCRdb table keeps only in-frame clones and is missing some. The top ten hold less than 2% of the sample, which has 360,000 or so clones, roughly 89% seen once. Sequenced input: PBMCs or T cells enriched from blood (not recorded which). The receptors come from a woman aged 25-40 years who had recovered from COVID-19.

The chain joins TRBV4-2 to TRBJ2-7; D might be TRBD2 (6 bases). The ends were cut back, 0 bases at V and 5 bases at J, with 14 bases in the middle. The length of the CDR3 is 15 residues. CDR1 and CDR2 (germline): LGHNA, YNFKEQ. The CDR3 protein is CASSQEEASSDEQYF. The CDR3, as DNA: TGTGCCAGCAGCCAAGAAGAGGCCTCTAGCGACGAGCAGTACTTC.

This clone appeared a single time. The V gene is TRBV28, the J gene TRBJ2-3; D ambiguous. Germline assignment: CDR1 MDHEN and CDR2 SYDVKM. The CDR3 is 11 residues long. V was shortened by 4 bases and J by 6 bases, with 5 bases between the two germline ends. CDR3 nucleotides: TGTGCCAGCAGTTCGGGTGATACGCAGTATTTT. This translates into CASSSGDTQYF.

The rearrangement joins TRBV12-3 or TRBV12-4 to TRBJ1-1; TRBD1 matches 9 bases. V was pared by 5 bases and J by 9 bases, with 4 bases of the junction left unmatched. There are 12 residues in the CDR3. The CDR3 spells CASSPGTGKAFF. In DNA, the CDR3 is TGTGCCAGCAGTCCGGGGACAGGGAAAGCTTTCTTT.